This T cell receptor (gamma chain) originates from a study of gamma delta lymphoproliferative disorders and STAT genes. Study details: Delta libraries were made per EuroClonality-NGS working group procedure.

The CDR3 has 15 amino acids. J gave up 4 bases and V 8 bases, and 11 bases lay outside the gene matches. TCRdb fed the multiplex PCR reads to CATT. The sample includes about 860 gamma-chain clones, about 17% of them seen just once. The receptor sequences were amplified from genomic DNA of peripheral blood mononuclear cells. The control group comprised age- and sex-matched healthy adult blood donors. This clone is judged large. The source is a human donor in good health. Sequenced sample: blood. The chain is built from TRGV10 and TRGJP1. TCRdb gives no J gene; it was assigned here by matching the DNA to germline. TRGV10 has ORF status, its function being uncertain. The CDR3 is CAAWDSGGTGWFKIF. The CDR3 region has the DNA TGTGCTGCGTGGGATTCGGGGGGCACTGGTTGGTTCAAGATATTT.